This TCR beta chain stems from a study of blood T cell repertoires in COVID-19. The germline CDR1 and CDR2 sequences are LGHDT and YNNKEL (reference sequence). CDR3 length: 14 residues. Between the trimmed V and J ends, which lost 7 bases and 9 bases, there was a span of 21 bases. Generated by immunoSEQ multiplex PCR, the TCRdb table keeps only in-frame clones and is missing some. The profile shows a few hundred thousand clones, 88% of them singletons. The genes are TRBV3-1 (or the pseudogene TRBV3-2) and TRBJ1-1; D is possibly TRBD1 (5 bases). Specimen: PBMCs or T cells enriched from blood (not recorded which). The sequence was collected from a woman in her thirties or forties who had recovered from COVID-19. The CDR3 here is CASTSRRGGTKAFF. The CDR3 region has the DNA TGTGCCAGCACCTCTAGGCGGGGTGGGACTAAAGCTTTCTTT.